This entry features one T cell receptor beta chain sequence. The data are from a study of T cell responses to AZD1222 COVID-19 vaccine. Assay used: immunoSEQ multiplex PCR; TCRdb lists only in-frame clones, some missing. The sample records some 150,000 clones, 88% being singletons. The TCR was taken from an adult in good health. Sequencing was performed on peripheral blood, taken on day 0 of AZD1222 vaccination.

CDR3 region: CAWSRDRAGFYNEQFF. The CDR3 coding sequence is TGTGCCTGGAGTAGGGACAGAGCGGGGTTTTACAATGAGCAGTTCTTC. The chain uses TRBV30 and TRBJ2-1, with D perhaps assigned TRBD1 or TRBD2 (7 bases each). The length of the CDR3 is 16 residues. The germline V gene has CDR1 GTSNPN and CDR2 SVGIG (reference sequence). V was clipped by 2 bases and J by 4 bases, with 18 bases between them.